These T cell receptor beta chains were read from a single sample in a study of neoadjuvant nivolumab and ipilimumab in lung cancer. Sequencing used immunoSEQ multiplex PCR; TCRdb keeps in-frame clones, though not all of them. The sample holds around 19,000 clones, 75% to 90% seen once. Material: peripheral blood, obtained before neoadjuvant nivolumab, alone or with ipilimumab. The receptor set was obtained from an adult with non-small cell lung cancer. The CDR3 runs from the conserved cysteine through the conserved F or W. The order of the fields is clone size, V gene, J gene, D gene, CDR3 protein, CDR3 DNA. A D gene is named only where the DNA matches it firmly. Only some rows state a clone size, as once, few, many or a class for expanded clones.

abundance: NA; v_gene: TRBV6-5; j_gene: TRBJ2-1; d_gene: NA; CDR3aa: CASSGGPNEQFF; CDR3nt: TGTGCCAGCAGCGGGGGCCCAAATGAGCAGTTCTTC
abundance: NA; v_gene: TRBV5-1; j_gene: TRBJ2-1; d_gene: TRBD2; CDR3aa: CASSPMGSGSYNEQFF; CDR3nt: TGCGCCAGCAGCCCAATGGGAAGCGGGAGCTACAATGAGCAGTTCTTC
abundance: NA; v_gene: TRBV6-6; j_gene: TRBJ2-7; d_gene: TRBD1; CDR3aa: CASSPGQGAYEQYF; CDR3nt: TGTGCCAGCAGCCCAGGACAGGGCGCCTACGAGCAGTACTTC
abundance: NA; v_gene: TRBV27; j_gene: TRBJ2-7; d_gene: TRBD1; CDR3aa: CASSSRDRGLEQYF; CDR3nt: TGTGCCAGCAGTTCCCGGGACAGGGGGCTCGAGCAGTACTTC
abundance: NA; v_gene: TRBV29-1; j_gene: TRBJ2-5; d_gene: NA; CDR3aa: CSVVLAQETQYF; CDR3nt: TGCAGCGTTGTTCTAGCTCAAGAGACCCAGTACTTC
abundance: NA; v_gene: TRBV30; j_gene: TRBJ1-1; d_gene: NA; CDR3aa: CAWGPSLLSSNTEAFF; CDR3nt: TGTGCCTGGGGGCCCTCCCTCCTATCCTCCAACACTGAAGCTTTCTTT
abundance: NA; v_gene: TRBV2; j_gene: TRBJ2-5; d_gene: TRBD2; CDR3aa: CASTPLGLAGVLQETQYF; CDR3nt: TGTGCCAGCACCCCCTTAGGACTAGCGGGAGTACTCCAAGAGACCCAGTACTTC
abundance: NA; v_gene: TRBV11-2; j_gene: TRBJ2-7; d_gene: TRBD1; CDR3aa: CASSSWTGGSYEQYF; CDR3nt: TGTGCCAGCAGCTCCTGGACAGGGGGCTCCTACGAGCAGTACTTC
abundance: NA; v_gene: TRBV5-1; j_gene: TRBJ1-5; d_gene: TRBD1; CDR3aa: CASSPTGDSNQPQHF; CDR3nt: TGCGCCAGCAGCCCTACAGGGGATAGCAATCAGCCCCAGCATTTT
abundance: NA; v_gene: TRBV25-1; j_gene: TRBJ1-2; d_gene: NA; CDR3aa: CASSLTSGVRGYTF; CDR3nt: TGTGCCAGCAGTCTGACCTCGGGGGTACGCGGCTACACCTTC
abundance: once; v_gene: TRBV30; j_gene: TRBJ1-3; d_gene: NA; CDR3aa: CAWTNWGGNTIYF; CDR3nt: TGTGCCTGGACGAACTGGGGAGGAAACACCATATATTTT
abundance: NA; v_gene: TRBV6-5; j_gene: TRBJ2-7; d_gene: NA; CDR3aa: CASSYLGREQYF; CDR3nt: TGTGCCAGCAGTTACCTGGGGAGGGAGCAGTACTTC
abundance: NA; v_gene: TRBV4-1; j_gene: TRBJ2-1; d_gene: NA; CDR3aa: CASSQDSRGEQFF; CDR3nt: TGCGCCAGCAGCCAAGATTCACGGGGTGAGCAGTTCTTC
abundance: NA; v_gene: TRBV6-6; j_gene: TRBJ2-3; d_gene: NA; CDR3aa: CASVRGSTDTQYF; CDR3nt: TGTGCCAGCGTCCGGGGATCAACAGATACGCAGTATTTT
abundance: once; v_gene: TRBV12-2; j_gene: TRBJ2-1; d_gene: NA; CDR3aa: CASRLVGGGYNEQFF; CDR3nt: TGTGCAAGTCGCTTGGTAGGGGGCGGCTACAATGAGCAGTTCTTC
abundance: NA; v_gene: TRBV5-4; j_gene: TRBJ1-2; d_gene: NA; CDR3aa: CASSFTGRWYGYTF; CDR3nt: TGTGCCAGCAGTTTTACAGGGAGGTGGTATGGCTACACCTTC
abundance: NA; v_gene: TRBV5-6; j_gene: TRBJ2-5; d_gene: NA; CDR3aa: CASSPTGQETQYF; CDR3nt: TGTGCCAGCAGCCCGACAGGACAAGAGACCCAGTACTTC
abundance: NA; v_gene: TRBV7-2; j_gene: TRBJ2-7; d_gene: TRBD2; CDR3aa: CASSPTFTGTSGSSYEQYF; CDR3nt: TGTGCCAGCAGCCCAACCTTCACCGGGACTAGCGGGAGCTCCTACGAGCAGTACTTC
abundance: NA; v_gene: TRBV6-5; j_gene: TRBJ2-7; d_gene: NA; CDR3aa: CASSYRQAGSYEQYF; CDR3nt: TGTGCCAGCAGTTACAGGCAGGCGGGCTCCTACGAGCAGTACTTC
abundance: NA; v_gene: TRBV29-1; j_gene: TRBJ1-1; d_gene: NA; CDR3aa: CSVGEGSTEAFF; CDR3nt: TGCAGCGTTGGTGAGGGGAGCACTGAAGCTTTCTTT
abundance: few; v_gene: TRBV6-1; j_gene: TRBJ2-5; d_gene: NA; CDR3aa: CASRGVGGEETQYF; CDR3nt: TGTGCCAGCAGGGGTGTTGGGGGTGAAGAGACCCAGTACTTC
abundance: NA; v_gene: TRBV6-5; j_gene: TRBJ2-7; d_gene: TRBD2; CDR3aa: CASSYRGVGYEQYF; CDR3nt: TGTGCCAGCAGTTACCGGGGGGTTGGCTACGAGCAGTACTTC
abundance: NA; v_gene: TRBV10-3; j_gene: TRBJ2-6; d_gene: TRBD1; CDR3aa: CAIRTDRATPGANVLTF; CDR3nt: TGTGCCATCAGAACAGACAGGGCCACTCCTGGGGCCAACGTCCTGACTTTC
abundance: NA; v_gene: TRBV6-5; j_gene: TRBJ2-7; d_gene: NA; CDR3aa: CASNFRDGAYEQYF; CDR3nt: TGTGCCAGCAACTTCCGGGACGGAGCCTACGAGCAGTACTTC
abundance: NA; v_gene: TRBV5-1; j_gene: TRBJ2-7; d_gene: NA; CDR3aa: CASSLNPYEQYF; CDR3nt: TGCGCCAGCAGCTTGAATCCGTACGAGCAGTACTTC
abundance: NA; v_gene: TRBV5-1; j_gene: TRBJ1-2; d_gene: NA; CDR3aa: CASSSVGGGYGYTF; CDR3nt: TGCGCCAGCAGCTCCGTAGGGGGTGGCTATGGCTACACCTTC
abundance: once; v_gene: TRBV11-3; j_gene: TRBJ2-1; d_gene: NA; CDR3aa: CASSPSNQDLYNEQFF; CDR3nt: TGTGCCAGCAGCCCCAGTAACCAAGATCTCTACAATGAGCAGTTCTTC
abundance: NA; v_gene: TRBV30; j_gene: TRBJ1-1; d_gene: TRBD1; CDR3aa: CAWSSSTGGSEAFF; CDR3nt: TGTGCCTGGAGCAGCTCCACAGGGGGATCTGAAGCTTTCTTT
abundance: NA; v_gene: TRBV29-1; j_gene: TRBJ2-3; d_gene: NA; CDR3aa: CSVDGRTDTQYF; CDR3nt: TGCAGCGTTGATGGCCGCACAGATACGCAGTATTTT
abundance: NA; v_gene: TRBV5-1; j_gene: TRBJ1-5; d_gene: NA; CDR3aa: CASSLDGGGQPQHF; CDR3nt: TGCGCCAGCAGCTTGGATGGGGGCGGTCAGCCCCAGCATTTT
abundance: NA; v_gene: TRBV29-1; j_gene: TRBJ1-1; d_gene: TRBD1; CDR3aa: CSVVRTGRNTEAFF; CDR3nt: TGCAGCGTTGTAAGGACAGGGAGGAACACTGAAGCTTTCTTT
abundance: few; v_gene: TRBV2; j_gene: TRBJ2-5; d_gene: NA; CDR3aa: CASSVEDWRKYF; CDR3nt: TGTGCCAGCAGTGTTGAGGATTGGAGGAAGTACTTC
abundance: NA; v_gene: TRBV5-1; j_gene: TRBJ2-5; d_gene: TRBD2; CDR3aa: CASSPSGGRETQYF; CDR3nt: TGCGCCAGCAGCCCATCGGGAGGGCGAGAGACCCAGTACTTC
abundance: NA; v_gene: TRBV7-2; j_gene: TRBJ2-7; d_gene: TRBD2; CDR3aa: CASSLGGTNSEQYF; CDR3nt: TGTGCCAGCAGCTTAGGAGGGACTAATTCCGAGCAGTACTTC
abundance: NA; v_gene: TRBV7-2; j_gene: TRBJ1-1; d_gene: NA; CDR3aa: CASARRQGNTEAFF; CDR3nt: TGTGCCAGTGCTCGACGGCAGGGGAACACTGAAGCTTTCTTT
abundance: NA; v_gene: TRBV29-1; j_gene: TRBJ1-2; d_gene: TRBD1; CDR3aa: CSVGTGTGPNGYTF; CDR3nt: TGCAGCGTCGGGACCGGGACAGGCCCGAATGGCTACACCTTC
abundance: NA; v_gene: TRBV29-1; j_gene: TRBJ2-7; d_gene: TRBD1; CDR3aa: CSGGRGSYEQYF; CDR3nt: TGCAGCGGAGGCAGGGGGTCCTACGAGCAGTACTTC
abundance: NA; v_gene: TRBV6-1; j_gene: TRBJ2-3; d_gene: NA; CDR3aa: CASTPGVGITDTQYF; CDR3nt: TGTGCCAGCACCCCAGGGGTTGGTATCACAGATACGCAGTATTTT
abundance: NA; v_gene: TRBV7-8; j_gene: TRBJ1-1; d_gene: TRBD1; CDR3aa: CASSWTGLNTEAFF; CDR3nt: TGTGCCAGCAGCTGGACAGGGTTGAACACTGAAGCTTTCTTT
abundance: NA; v_gene: TRBV5-1; j_gene: TRBJ2-1; d_gene: TRBD2; CDR3aa: CASSLIAGADNEQFF; CDR3nt: TGCGCCAGCAGCTTAATAGCGGGAGCCGACAATGAGCAGTTCTTC
abundance: NA; v_gene: TRBV30; j_gene: TRBJ2-7; d_gene: NA; CDR3aa: CAWRGVGGTASYEQYF; CDR3nt: TGTGCCTGGAGGGGTGTTGGAGGGACAGCGTCCTACGAGCAGTACTTC
abundance: once; v_gene: TRBV7-3; j_gene: TRBJ2-2; d_gene: NA; CDR3aa: CASSRAANTGELFF; CDR3nt: TGTGCCAGCAGCAGGGCAGCGAACACCGGGGAGCTGTTTTTT
abundance: NA; v_gene: TRBV30; j_gene: TRBJ1-1; d_gene: NA; CDR3aa: CAWMVGVNTEAFF; CDR3nt: TGTGCCTGGATGGTGGGCGTGAACACTGAAGCTTTCTTT
abundance: NA; v_gene: TRBV10-3; j_gene: TRBJ2-5; d_gene: NA; CDR3aa: CAISLAGDQETQYF; CDR3nt: TGTGCCATCAGCCTTGCTGGGGACCAAGAGACCCAGTACTTC
abundance: NA; v_gene: TRBV6-5; j_gene: TRBJ1-1; d_gene: TRBD1; CDR3aa: CASSLDRTGAEAFF; CDR3nt: TGTGCCAGCAGTTTGGACAGGACTGGCGCTGAAGCTTTCTTT
abundance: NA; v_gene: TRBV5-1; j_gene: TRBJ2-2; d_gene: NA; CDR3aa: CASSLLAGTGELFF; CDR3nt: TGCGCCAGCAGCTTACTGGCGGGTACCGGGGAGCTGTTTTTT
abundance: NA; v_gene: TRBV30; j_gene: TRBJ1-2; d_gene: NA; CDR3aa: CAWSLRERANYGYTF; CDR3nt: TGTGCCTGGAGCCTAAGGGAGAGGGCTAACTATGGCTACACCTTC
abundance: NA; v_gene: TRBV5-4; j_gene: TRBJ2-6; d_gene: NA; CDR3aa: CASSLVFGQGSSGANVLTF; CDR3nt: TGTGCCAGCAGCTTGGTTTTCGGCCAGGGCAGCTCTGGGGCCAACGTCCTGACTTTC
abundance: NA; v_gene: TRBV18; j_gene: TRBJ2-7; d_gene: TRBD2; CDR3aa: CASSPLLGLAEGGEQYF; CDR3nt: TGTGCCAGCTCACCCCTCTTAGGACTAGCGGAGGGAGGCGAGCAGTACTTC
abundance: NA; v_gene: TRBV28; j_gene: TRBJ1-5; d_gene: NA; CDR3aa: CAGRGTTNQPQHF; CDR3nt: TGTGCCGGGAGAGGGACGACCAATCAGCCCCAGCATTTT
abundance: NA; v_gene: TRBV29-1; j_gene: TRBJ1-4; d_gene: NA; CDR3aa: CSVVDSLGGEKLFF; CDR3nt: TGCAGCGTTGTTGACAGCTTGGGGGGTGAAAAACTGTTTTTT